Listed here are 29 T cell receptor beta chains from one sample, sequenced in a study of cytomegalovirus exposure and HLA in healthy donors. PCR primers comprised 60 Vbeta and 13 Jbeta primers. Data came from immunoSEQ multiplex PCR; TCRdb stores just in-frame clones and leaves some out. Counted here are tens of thousands of clones, 82% occurring once; the ten biggest clones make up about 4%. The sequenced sample consisted of PBMCs. The origin of the receptors is a man aged 50-60 years in good health and CMV-seronegative.

V is TRBV15 and J is TRBJ1-5; 8 bases are a match to TRBD1. Looked up from germline, CDR1 is LNHNV and CDR2 is YYDKDF (reference sequence). The CDR3 totals 21 residues. J was trimmed by 4 bases and V by 1 base; bases with no gene match: 21. CDR3 loop: CATSRGYGTGESGAVNQPQHF. The CDR3 DNA follows: TGTGCCACCAGCAGAGGATATGGGACAGGAGAATCAGGGGCAGTTAATCAGCCCCAGCATTTT.

This clone was observed once. Relative to the germline gene, one junction end is altered; a read error may explain this. V gene TRBV4-2 combines with J gene TRBJ2-1, with 9 bases fitting TRBD2. This CDR3 is built from 16 residues. In germline, CDR1 is LGHNA, CDR2 YNFKEQ. The CDR3 loop reads CASSQAGLASSNEQFF. In nucleotides, the CDR3 is TGTGCCAGCAGCCAAGCGGGACTAGCATCCTCCAATGAGCAGTTCTTC.

The chain links TRBV19 to TRBJ2-1; D remains ambiguous. This CDR3 contains 11 residues. CDR1 and CDR2 (germline): LNHDA, SQIVND (reference sequence). Trimming stripped 2 bases from V and 8 bases from J, with 4 bases between. The DNA of the CDR3 is TGTGCCAGTAGTATATTCGATGAGCAGTTCTTC. Amino acid sequence: CASSIFDEQFF.

The chain is built from TRBV9 and TRBJ1-2; possibly TRBD1 for D (6 bases). V dropped 0 bases and J dropped 7 bases, with 13 bases sitting between them. The CDR3 totals 14 residues. CDR1 is SGDLS, CDR2 YYNGEE, per germline. CDR3 DNA sequence: TGTGCCAGCAGCGTAGCTTTCAGGGGCTCTGGCTACACCTTC. Translated: CASSVAFRGSGYTF.

The rearrangement joins TRBV4-1 to TRBJ2-3; tentatively, D is TRBD1 (6 bases). V lost 5 bases, J lost 7 bases, and 19 bases lay in between. Germline CDR1 MGHRA, CDR2 YSYEKL. The CDR3 length is 15 residues. The CDR3 here is CASSEQGIPANTQYF. The CDR3 DNA is TGCGCCAGCAGCGAACAGGGTATCCCGGCCAATACGCAGTATTTT.

The J gene is TRBJ2-7, the V gene TRBV7-2, with 7 bases that match TRBD1. J lost 9 bases, V lost 2 bases, and 16 bases had no gene match. In germline, CDR1 is SGHTA, CDR2 FQGNSA. This CDR3 spans 16 amino acids. The chain's CDR3 is CASSLTSGDSTPTQYF. DNA for the CDR3: TGTGCCAGCAGCTTAACGTCCGGGGACAGCACCCCGACGCAGTACTTC.

This sequence joins TRBV10-3 and TRBJ1-1; 8 bases are shared with TRBD1. Trimming at V came to 0 bases and at J to 2 bases, leaving 5 bases not matched to a gene. Germline values: CDR1 ENHRY, CDR2 SYGVKD. The CDR3 is 16 amino acids. CDR3 loop: CAISESGTGGNTEAFF. CDR3 DNA: TGTGCCATCAGTGAGTCGGGGACAGGCGGTAACACTGAAGCTTTCTTT.

The chain uses TRBV5-1 and TRBJ2-5, with D possibly matching TRBD2 (7 bases). Trimming pared 4 bases from V and 2 bases from J, leaving 18 bases between. Germline V gives CDR1 SGHRS, CDR2 YFSETQ. The CDR3 covers 16 residues. CDR3 in amino acids: CASSGGASQTQETQYF. Written as DNA, the CDR3 is TGCGCCAGCAGCGGGGGGGCGAGTCAGACTCAAGAGACCCAGTACTTC.

The chain recombines TRBV5-4 with TRBJ2-1; no firm D call. Germline-derived CDR1 and CDR2 are SGHNT and YYREEE (reference sequence). The length of the CDR3 is 14 residues. With 0 bases removed from V and 0 bases from J, the gap between germline ends came to 4 bases. As DNA, the CDR3 is TGTGCCAGCAGCTTGGAGAGCTCCTACAATGAGCAGTTCTTC. Protein product: CASSLESSYNEQFF.

The gene calls are TRBV25-1 and TRBJ1-4, with D hard to call. This CDR3 spans 13 amino acids. V lost 6 bases to trimming and J lost 8 bases, with 13 bases between them. CDR1 is MGHDK and CDR2 is SYGVNS in the germline V gene. CDR3 DNA: TGTGCCAGCAGAAGCCTTGCGAGGGAAAAACTGTTTTTT. Translation: CASRSLAREKLFF.

This chain connects TRBV7-9 to TRBJ1-1; D gene unclear. Per the germline V gene, CDR1 is SEHNR and CDR2 is FQNEAQ (reference sequence). Between the trimmed V and J ends, which lost 2 bases and 4 bases, there was a span of 14 bases. The CDR3 is made up of 15 amino acids. CDR3 coding DNA: TGTGCCAGCAGCTTAAAGGGCGTGGGAGGCACTGAAGCTTTCTTT. Translated, it gives CASSLKGVGGTEAFF.

CDR3 coding DNA: TGTGCCAGCAGTTTTCCTACCGGGACAGGGGACTACGAGCAGTACTTC. Protein: CASSFPTGTGDYEQYF. This chain connects TRBV7-9 to TRBJ2-7; 10 bases align to TRBD1. The CDR3 loop spans 16 amino acids. V dropped 6 bases and J dropped 3; count of bases not matched to a gene: 11. Germline V gene data show CDR1 as SEHNR and CDR2 as FQNEAQ (reference sequence).

The chain couples TRBV6-4 to TRBJ2-7; 15 nucleotides align to TRBD2. Germline values: CDR1 MRHNA, CDR2 SNTAGT. This CDR3 has 15 amino acids. The V gene end was trimmed by 9 bases and the J gene end by 2 bases; junction bases not matched to a gene: 5. In DNA form, the CDR3 reads TGTGCCAGGTGGACTAGCGGGAGGGAAGCCTACGAGCAGTACTTC. This encodes CARWTSGREAYEQYF.

The J gene is TRBJ2-1, the V gene TRBV6-1; 9 nucleotides line up with TRBD1. V trimming: 2 bases; J trimming: 8 bases; junction bases outside the gene matches: 10. Per the germline V gene, CDR1 is MNHNS and CDR2 is SASEGT. There are 16 residues in the CDR3. The CDR3 DNA sequence: TGTGCCAGCAGTGAAAGAGGGACAGGGTTGGTAGATGAGCAGTTCTTC. Translated: CASSERGTGLVDEQFF.

J is TRBJ2-1 and V is TRBV9; TRBD2 might be the D (5 bases). This CDR3 region has 15 residues. The germline V gene has CDR1 SGDLS and CDR2 YYNGEE. V was trimmed by 1 base and J by 2 bases, leaving 10 bases between them. CDR3 loop: CASSVLSGAYNEQFF. Written as DNA, the CDR3 is TGTGCCAGCAGCGTACTCAGCGGAGCCTACAATGAGCAGTTCTTC.

This clone has just one count. The chain carries TRBV5-1 and TRBJ2-4, with TRBD1 matching 8 bases. In germline, CDR1 is SGHRS, CDR2 YFSETQ. V was clipped by 4 bases and J by 7 bases; unmatched bases: 7. CDR3 length: 14 residues. CDR3 sequence: CASSRGQGSNIQYF. CDR3 coding DNA: TGCGCCAGCAGCCGTGGACAGGGAAGCAACATTCAGTACTTC.

The chain couples TRBV21-1 to TRBJ2-5; the table's D call TRBD2 went unverified against the DNA. TRBV21-1 is a known pseudogene. The CDR3 contains 14 residues. The CDR3 spells CASILPLRKETQYF. The CDR3 bases are TGTGCCAGCATCCTACCCCTGAGGAAAGAGACCCAGTACTTC.

The chain combines TRBV28 with TRBJ2-1; D gene ambiguous. Trimming took 3 bases from V and 4 from J, leaving 7 bases between them. CDR3 length: 13 residues. The germline V gene has CDR1 MDHEN and CDR2 SYDVKM. CDR3 amino acids: CASSFSRYNEQFF. The DNA of the CDR3 is TGTGCCAGCAGTTTTTCCAGATACAATGAGCAGTTCTTC. Full variable domain (missing parts from reference TRBV28 and TRBJ2-1): DVKVTQSSRYLVKRTGEKVFLECVQDMDHENMFWYRQDPGLGLRLIYFSYDVKMKEKGDIPEGYSVSREKKERFSLILESASTNQTSMYLCASSFSRYNEQFFGPGTRLTVL.

This chain joins TRBV27 and TRBJ2-1, with D possibly matching TRBD1 (6 bases). The ends were cut back, 3 bases at V and 3 bases at J, with 9 bases in the middle. The CDR3 spans 14 residues. CDR1 and CDR2 from the germline V gene are MNHEY and SMNVEV (reference sequence). The CDR3 reads CASSLDSNYNEQFF. DNA of the CDR3: TGTGCCAGCAGTTTGGACAGTAACTACAATGAGCAGTTCTTC.

V usage is TRBV4-3 and J usage is TRBJ1-4, with D maybe TRBD1 (5 bases). This CDR3 comprises 16 residues. Trimming shortened V by 0 bases and J by 5 bases, and 13 bases separated the two germline ends. The germline gives CDR1 LGHNA, CDR2 YSLEER. This CDR3 reads CASSQDGQQVNEKLFF. In nucleotides, the CDR3 is TGCGCCAGCAGCCAAGATGGGCAACAGGTGAATGAAAAACTGTTTTTT.

The J gene is TRBJ2-3, the V gene TRBV25-1; 7 bases agree with TRBD2. Germline trimming cut 6 bases from V and 1 base from J; bases unmatched to any gene: 7. CDR3 length equals 15 residues. Germline CDR1 is MGHDK and CDR2 is SYGVNS. The CDR3 DNA is TGTGCCAGCAGGAGGGCTAGCGGCGGCACAGATACGCAGTATTTT. It is translated as CASRRASGGTDTQYF.

V and J are TRBV9 and TRBJ1-5, with TRBD1 matching 8 bases. Germline V gene data show CDR1 as SGDLS and CDR2 as YYNGEE. CDR3 length: 15 residues. The V gene end was trimmed by 3 bases and the J gene end by 4 bases; junction bases not matched to a gene: 6. The CDR3 coding sequence is TGTGCCAGCAGCGCAAATGGACAGGGAAATCAGCCCCAGCATTTT. Protein: CASSANGQGNQPQHF.

This sequence joins TRBV4-3 and TRBJ1-1; 9 bases map to TRBD1. Germline assignment: CDR1 LGHNA and CDR2 YSLEER. The CDR3 is 16 residues long. Germline trimming cut 5 bases from V and 6 bases from J; bases unmatched to any gene: 13. The DNA of the CDR3 is TGCGCCAGCAGCGACACCTCGTCGGACAGGGGCCCTGAAGCTTTCTTT. Amino acids: CASSDTSSDRGPEAFF.

This rearrangement joins TRBV5-4 to TRBJ1-3; D call uncertain. CDR1 and CDR2 from the germline V gene are SGHNT and YYREEE (reference sequence). Trimming cost V 0 bases and J 0 bases, with 4 bases left between them. This CDR3 contains 14 residues. CDR3 coding DNA: TGTGCCAGCAGCTTGGGCGGCTCTGGAAACACCATATATTTT. This translates into CASSLGGSGNTIYF.

The J gene is TRBJ1-5, the V gene TRBV19; 9 bases are a match to TRBD1. This CDR3 has 13 amino acids. With V trimmed by 9 bases and J by 4 bases, 4 bases remained unmatched. The germline CDR1 and CDR2 sequences are LNHDA and SQIVND (reference sequence). The CDR3 region is CASADRGNQPQHF. The CDR3 nucleotides read TGTGCCAGCGCAGACAGGGGGAATCAGCCCCAGCATTTT.

In nucleotides, the CDR3 is TGTGCCAGCAACGCCGGGAACCATGAAAAACTGTTTTTT. This codes for CASNAGNHEKLFF. V and J are TRBV7-3 and TRBJ1-4, with D unclear. The V end was cut by 7 bases, the J end by 6 bases, with 12 bases between. The CDR3 sequence is 13 residues long. Germline V gives CDR1 SGHTA, CDR2 FQGTGA.

V gene TRBV5-4 combines with J gene TRBJ2-6; possibly TRBD1 for D (6 bases). The V gene's germline CDR1 is SGHNT and CDR2 YYREEE (reference sequence). V lost 4 bases and J 4 bases, leaving 15 bases between the germline ends. The CDR3 length is 16 residues. The CDR3 nucleotides are TGTGCCAGCAGCCAAGATCCAGGGACAGGGGCCAACGTCCTGACTTTC. Its protein product is CASSQDPGTGANVLTF.

CDR3 sequence reads: CAISGGGDDEKLFF. In nucleotides, the CDR3 is TGTGCCATCAGTGGAGGGGGAGACGATGAAAAACTGTTTTTT. The chain recombines TRBV10-3 with TRBJ1-4; the D gene is possibly TRBD1 (6 bases). The ends were cut back, 4 bases at V and 6 bases at J, with 12 bases in the middle. CDR1 and CDR2 (germline): ENHRY, SYGVKD. This CDR3 contains 14 residues.

This sequence joins TRBV5-1 and TRBJ2-1, with TRBD1 matching 7 bases. CDR1 SGHRS and CDR2 YFSETQ come from the germline V gene. With 3 bases clipped from V and 1 base from J, the junction kept 4 bases outside the gene matches. The CDR3 has 15 amino acids. CDR3 bases: TGCGCCAGCAGCTCCGGGACAGCGTCCTACAATGAGCAGTTCTTC. It yields the protein CASSSGTASYNEQFF.